This T cell receptor beta chain comes out of a study of blood T cells in healthy people across ages. For the study at large: There was about one barcoded beta molecule captured by template switching per two T cells.

This clonotype has only a few counts. The CDR3 is 13 residues long. Germline values: CDR1 SQVTM, CDR2 ANQGSEA. V dropped 1 base and J dropped 2 bases, with 6 bases sitting between them. Primed by a sample-barcoded 5' primer and a J-beta primer mix, a second PCR proceeded for about 7 to 11 cycles. All samples yielded 3 million or more CDR3-containing paired-end reads. Each CDR3 protein is one row after TCRdb ran MiXCR on the 5' RACE reads. The profile shows about a million distinct CDR3 sequences, roughly 50% of them singletons. It was around 10 milliliters of peripheral blood that were drawn from each donor. Each sample yielded at least 6 million isolated PBMCs.

J is TRBJ2-4 and V is TRBV29-1, with D hard to call. Sequences were obtained from blood. This sequence originates from a man in his thirties or forties in good health. The CDR3 is CSVEGGTKNIQYF. CDR3 in DNA: TGCAGCGTTGAAGGGGGAACCAAAAACATTCAGTACTTC.